This T cell receptor (beta chain) appears in the sequencing data of a study of Ad26.COV2.S vaccination and SARS-CoV-2 variants. Study-level findings and limits: Placebo recipients showed lower spike-specific TCR breadth than vaccinees.

The CDR3 runs to 16 residues. Germline lookup yields CDR1 LGHDT and CDR2 YNNKEL (reference sequence). V lost 3 bases and J 1 base, leaving 10 bases between the germline ends. The treatment was: approximately 18 received Ad26.COV2.S at low or high dose, single or two shots; 5 received placebo; per-sample allocation not given. The samples date from day 63 after the first vaccine or placebo injection. Sequencing used immunoSEQ multiplex PCR; TCRdb keeps in-frame clones, though not all of them. Of 410,000 or so clones listed, around 92% are singletons. About this clone: Its target is not known.

V gene TRBV3-1 (or the pseudogene TRBV3-2) combines with J gene TRBJ2-6; D possibly corresponds to TRBD1 (5 bases). The source of this sequence is a person aged 18 to 59 who received the Ad26.COV2.S COVID-19 vaccine or a placebo. Sequencing used peripheral blood, obtained in a trial of Ad26.COV2.S vaccine versus placebo. In DNA form, the CDR3 reads TGTGCCAGCAGCCAGTGGACAACTTCTGGGGCCAACGTCCTGACTTTC. It translates to CASSQWTTSGANVLTF.